Listed here are 10 T cell receptor beta chains from one sample, sequenced in a study of cytomegalovirus exposure and HLA in healthy donors. Some clones are missing from TCRdb's copy, which holds only in-frame ones; the method was immunoSEQ multiplex PCR. Seen here are about 130,000 clones, more than 80% observed once, and the top ten hold 6.2%. Sequencing used PBMCs. The receptors shown here come from a woman aged 25 to 39 in good health and CMV-seropositive.

The rearrangement links TRBV6-4 to TRBJ1-6, with D perhaps matching TRBD1 (5 bases). The germline V gene has CDR1 MRHNA and CDR2 SNTAGT. CDR3 size: 20 residues. The V gene lost 2 bases and the J gene lost 7 bases, with 27 bases spanning the gap. In nucleotides, the CDR3 is TGTGCCAGCAGTGACCTACAGGACATGGAGATAGGGTTAAGGAATTCACCCCTCCACTTT. Amino acid sequence: CASSDLQDMEIGLRNSPLHF.

There are a few counts of this clone. The chain couples TRBV2 to TRBJ1-6, with 7 bases fitting TRBD1. Per the germline V gene, CDR1 is SNHLY and CDR2 is FYNNEI. V trimming: 5 bases; J trimming: 14 bases; junction bases outside the gene matches: 12. This CDR3 spans 14 amino acids. The CDR3 loop reads CASSRDSSRSSLHF. CDR3 DNA: TGTGCCAGCAGTCGGGACAGTTCCCGAAGTTCCCTCCACTTT.

The rearrangement joins TRBV7-9 to TRBJ2-5; D remains unclear. The V end was cut by 3 bases, the J end by 3 bases, with 8 bases between. The CDR3 is 13 amino acids. The V gene's germline CDR1 is SEHNR and CDR2 FQNEAQ (reference sequence). This CDR3 is CASSFFSEETQYF. The CDR3 DNA reads TGTGCCAGCAGCTTTTTCTCTGAAGAGACCCAGTACTTC.

The CDR3 sequence: CAKKSGLAFAFKNIQYF. DNA of the CDR3: TGTGCCAAAAAAAGTGGACTAGCGTTTGCCTTCAAAAACATTCAGTACTTC. This chain links TRBV27 with TRBJ2-4; 9 bases fit TRBD2. CDR3 length: 17 residues. The V and J ends lost 10 bases and 3 bases, in that order; junction bases with no gene match: 16. Germline CDR1 is MNHEY and CDR2 is SMNVEV (reference sequence).

The V call is TRBV5-1, the J call TRBJ2-1; D might be TRBD1 (6 bases). Trimming took 4 bases from V and 2 from J, leaving 10 bases between them. The V gene's germline CDR1 is SGHRS and CDR2 YFSETQ. The CDR3 extends over 14 amino acids. CDR3 DNA sequence: TGCGCCAGCAGCCGGACAGAACCCTACAATGAGCAGTTCTTC. This sequence encodes CASSRTEPYNEQFF.

V usage is TRBV15 and J usage is TRBJ2-7, with 8 bases matching TRBD1. CDR3 length: 17 amino acids. J was trimmed by 3 bases and V by 3 bases; bases with no gene match: 13. Germline V gives CDR1 LNHNV, CDR2 YYDKDF (reference sequence). The DNA for the CDR3 is TGTGCCACCAGCAGTCCTCGTAAGACAGGGGTTGGCTACGAGCAGTACTTC. This gives the protein CATSSPRKTGVGYEQYF.

This sequence joins TRBV7-6 and TRBJ2-7; perhaps TRBD2 as D (6 bases). V lost 4 bases to trimming and J lost 2 bases, with 9 bases between them. CDR1 and CDR2 (germline): SGHVS, FNYEAQ. The CDR3 totals 13 residues. The CDR3 sequence is CASSSGLTYEQYF. The CDR3 region has the DNA TGTGCCAGCAGCTCGGGACTTACCTACGAGCAGTACTTC.

The chain combines TRBV6-5 with TRBJ1-6; 9 bases are a match to TRBD1. This CDR3 comprises 14 residues. After removal of 6 bases from V and 14 bases from J, the junction contained 11 bases not matched to a gene. Germline CDR1 reads MNHEY; CDR2 reads SVGAGI. The CDR3, as DNA: TGTGCCAGCAGCACAGGGGGCTCCCCCCCGGCCCTCCACTTT. It is translated as CASSTGGSPPALHF.

The chain joins TRBV10-3 to TRBJ2-3; D possibly corresponds to TRBD1 (6 bases). This CDR3 contains 15 residues. Trimming took 0 bases from V and 9 from J, leaving 16 bases between them. From germline, CDR1 is ENHRY and CDR2 SYGVKD. The CDR3 spells CAISESWGGQSTQYF. As DNA, the CDR3 is TGTGCCATCAGTGAGTCATGGGGTGGACAGTCGACGCAGTATTTT.

This clone was seen only once. The chain recombines TRBV5-1 with TRBJ2-5; 7 bases match TRBD1. This CDR3 region has 18 residues. The trim removed 4 bases at V and 0 bases at J, leaving 15 bases unmatched. The germline CDR1 and CDR2 sequences are SGHRS and YFSETQ. The DNA for the CDR3 is TGCGCCAGCAGCCGGACAGGCAACCTACGCTTGTACCAAGAGACCCAGTACTTC. Its translation is CASSRTGNLRLYQETQYF.